Presented here are 29 T cell receptor beta chains from one specimen sequenced in a study of blood T cell repertoires in COVID-19. The table came from immunoSEQ multiplex PCR; TCRdb's copy has only in-frame clones and leaves some out. The sample shows under 60,000 clones, more than 75% of them seen only once. Sequencing used peripheral blood. The receptors stem from a human donor in a cohort sampled during active COVID-19.

This chain joins TRBV29-1 and TRBJ2-7; TRBD1 aligns across 12 bases. The CDR3 spans 13 residues. Germline loops: CDR1 SQVTM, CDR2 ANQGSEA. The V and J ends lost 6 bases and 10 bases, in that order; junction bases with no gene match: 10. CDR3 protein: CSVEGQGAFEQYF. The CDR3 DNA follows: TGCAGCGTGGAGGGACAGGGGGCGTTTGAACAGTACTTC.

V and J are TRBV7-8 and TRBJ1-5, with 7 bases that match TRBD1. CDR1 is SGHVS and CDR2 is FQNEAQ in the germline V gene. There are 15 residues in the CDR3. The trim removed 5 bases at V and 5 bases at J, leaving 9 bases unmatched. The CDR3 DNA follows: TGTGCCAGCAGCCCTCGAAGGGGGCAGGATCAGCCCCAGCATTTT. It translates to CASSPRRGQDQPQHF.

V and J are TRBV7-3 and TRBJ2-3, with 7 bases identical to TRBD2. From germline, CDR1 is SGHTA and CDR2 FQGTGA. V lost 5 bases to trimming and J lost 4 bases; unmatched junction nucleotides: 12. The CDR3 covers 16 residues. The DNA for the CDR3 is TGTGCCAGCAGCCAAACTAGCGACAAAACCCCAGATACGCAGTATTTT. As protein: CASSQTSDKTPDTQYF.

Only one count was recorded for this clone. This sequence joins TRBV11-2 and TRBJ2-7; 10 bases line up with TRBD2. V trimming: 3 bases; J trimming: 0 bases; junction bases outside the gene matches: 5. In germline, CDR1 is SGHAT, CDR2 FQNNGV. This CDR3 spans 16 amino acids. The DNA for the CDR3 is TGTGCCAGCAGCTTCTCGGGACTAGCGAACTCCTACGAGCAGTACTTC. Translated, it gives CASSFSGLANSYEQYF.

This clone was seen a single time. The chain couples TRBV6-5 to TRBJ2-7, with TRBD1 as a possible D gene (5 bases). Looked up from germline, CDR1 is MNHEY and CDR2 is SVGAGI. The V end was cut by 3 bases, the J end by 0 bases, with 15 bases between. CDR3 size: 16 residues. CDR3 sequence (DNA): TGTGCCAGCAGTTATGCGTCGACAGCAGGCTCCTACGAGCAGTACTTC. Amino acids: CASSYASTAGSYEQYF.

This chain connects TRBV2 to TRBJ1-1; 8 positions agree with TRBD1. CDR3 length equals 16 residues. The V gene's germline CDR1 is SNHLY and CDR2 FYNNEI. V was pared by 2 bases and J by 3 bases, with 8 bases of the junction left unmatched. For the CDR3, the DNA is TGTGCCAGCAGTGAAACGACAGGGGAGGTGGACACTGAAGCTTTCTTT. Translating it yields CASSETTGEVDTEAFF.

This chain joins TRBV29-1 and TRBJ1-2; D might be TRBD1 (5 bases). The CDR3 extends over 12 amino acids. V shed 3 bases and J shed 4 bases, with 9 bases lying between them. Germline V gene data show CDR1 as SQVTM and CDR2 as ANQGSEA. This chain's CDR3 is CSVEDTVYGYTF. In DNA, the CDR3 is TGCAGCGTTGAGGACACAGTCTATGGCTACACCTTC.

This chain joins TRBV7-6 and TRBJ1-1; TRBD1 matches at 10 bases. The CDR3 is 18 amino acids. With V trimmed by 1 base and J by 1 base, 9 bases remained unmatched. Germline assignment: CDR1 SGHVS and CDR2 FNYEAQ. The CDR3 nucleotides read TGTGCCAGCAGCTTAGGTCCGACAGGGGGCGTTGGGAACACTGAAGCTTTCTTT. This encodes CASSLGPTGGVGNTEAFF. Full variable domain (outside the CDR3, taken from reference TRBV7-6 and TRBJ1-1): GAGVSQSPRYKVTKRGQDVALRCDPISGHVSLYWYRQALGQGPEFLTYFNYEAQQDKSGLPNDRFSAERPEGSISTLTIQRTEQRDSAMYRCASSLGPTGGVGNTEAFFGQGTRLTVV.

V gene TRBV4-2 combines with J gene TRBJ1-2, with a weak D call TRBD1 (5 bases). The germline CDR1 and CDR2 sequences are LGHNA and YNFKEQ. This CDR3 has 14 residues. The V end was cut by 0 bases, the J end by 6 bases, with 11 bases between. CDR3 in amino acids: CASSQEGVSDGYTF. CDR3 nucleotide sequence: TGTGCCAGCAGCCAAGAAGGGGTTTCGGATGGCTACACCTTC.

This rearrangement joins TRBV30 to TRBJ2-1; 9 bases are shared with TRBD2. Trimming took 1 base from V and 6 from J; bases not matched to a gene: 7. The CDR3 runs 15 residues. Germline loops: CDR1 GTSNPN, CDR2 SVGIG (reference sequence). The DNA of the CDR3 is TGTGCCTGGAGTGAGGCAGCGGGAGGTGGCAATGAGCAGTTCTTC. It codes for CAWSEAAGGGNEQFF.

This clone occurred a few times. This chain connects TRBV4-1 to TRBJ2-1; 8 bases map to TRBD1. The V gene end was trimmed by 8 bases and the J gene end by 4 bases; junction bases not matched to a gene: 10. Germline values: CDR1 MGHRA, CDR2 YSYEKL. The CDR3 totals 15 residues. The CDR3 nucleotides are TGCGCCAGCGCGCCCGAGGACAGGGCGTACAATGAGCAGTTCTTC. Translation gives CASAPEDRAYNEQFF.

V and J are TRBV18 and TRBJ2-1; TRBD2 agrees at 11 bases. V lost 4 bases, J lost 0 bases, and 2 bases stayed unmatched. Germline CDR1 reads KGHSH; CDR2 reads LQKENI. This CDR3 spans 16 amino acids. CDR3 in DNA: TGTGCCAGCTCACGACTAGCGGGGAGCTCCTACAATGAGCAGTTCTTC. The encoded protein is CASSRLAGSSYNEQFF.

This sequence joins TRBV6-6 and TRBJ1-5; no clear D gene. The CDR3 has 11 residues. Germline assignment: CDR1 MNHNY and CDR2 SVGAGI (reference sequence). V was clipped by 10 bases and J by 9 bases, with 13 bases between them. CDR3 amino acids: CATSPGTPQHF. The CDR3 nucleotides read TGTGCCACCTCGCCCGGTACGCCCCAGCATTTT.

V usage is TRBV6-6 and J usage is TRBJ1-1; D may be TRBD1 (5 bases). This CDR3 comprises 13 residues. Trimming cost V 6 bases and J 1 base, with 9 bases left between them. Germline loops: CDR1 MNHNY, CDR2 SVGAGI (reference sequence). CDR3 sequence: CASRQASNTEAFF. In nucleotides, the CDR3 is TGTGCCAGCAGACAGGCGTCGAACACTGAAGCTTTCTTT.

The J gene is TRBJ2-7, the V gene TRBV24-1; 14 bases match TRBD2. The CDR3 contains 14 residues. CDR1 KGHDR and CDR2 SFDVKD come from the germline V gene. After removal of 7 bases from V and 5 bases from J, the junction contained 3 bases not matched to a gene. The CDR3 spells CATRGLAGAHEQYF. The CDR3 nucleotides read TGTGCCACCAGGGGACTAGCGGGAGCCCACGAGCAGTACTTC.

This chain connects TRBV6-5 to TRBJ2-1; the match to TRBD1 covers 10 bases. Per germline, CDR1 MNHEY and CDR2 SVGAGI. V shed 2 bases and J 3 bases; nucleotides not matched to a gene: 1. The CDR3 is made up of 15 amino acids. Here the CDR3 DNA reads TGTGCCAGCAGTTACGGGACAGGGGTCTACAATGAGCAGTTCTTC. This encodes CASSYGTGVYNEQFF.

V gene TRBV11-2 combines with J gene TRBJ2-6; D gene uncertain. V gave up 0 bases and J gave up 5 bases, with 2 bases separating them. Germline V gene data show CDR1 as SGHAT and CDR2 as FQNNGV. This CDR3 is built from 13 residues. The CDR3, as DNA: TGTGCCAGCAGCTTAGATAGGGCCAACGTCCTGACTTTC. It specifies CASSLDRANVLTF.

The chain couples TRBV30 to TRBJ1-1; 8 bases fit TRBD1. The CDR3 is 13 amino acids. V lost 3 bases and J lost 4; bases outside the gene matches: 4. Germline lookup yields CDR1 GTSNPN and CDR2 SVGIG (reference sequence). CDR3 amino acids: CAWSRQGITEAFF. The CDR3 DNA follows: TGTGCCTGGAGCAGACAGGGGATCACTGAAGCTTTCTTT.

V is TRBV10-2 and J is TRBJ1-6; D is undetermined. Germline CDR1 WSHSY, CDR2 SAAADI. This CDR3 region has 17 residues. V lost 0 bases and J lost 0, with 9 bases in between. CDR3 DNA: TGCGCCAGCAGTGAGTCGATTTTCAGCTCCTATAATTCACCCCTCCACTTT. Its protein is CASSESIFSSYNSPLHF.

The chain is built from TRBV3-1 (or the pseudogene TRBV3-2) and TRBJ2-3; tentative D call: TRBD2 (8 bases). In germline, CDR1 is LGHDT, CDR2 YNNKEL (reference sequence). This CDR3 contains 16 residues. Trimming shortened V by 4 bases and J by 2 bases, and 16 bases separated the two germline ends. The CDR3 coding sequence is TGTGCCAGCAGCCTACCCGGGAGGGGGCCCACAGATACGCAGTATTTT. Protein: CASSLPGRGPTDTQYF.

V is TRBV21-1 and J is TRBJ2-5; the table's TRBD2 call for D was not verified on the DNA. TRBV21-1 constitutes a pseudogene. The CDR3 consists of 13 residues. CDR3 bases: TGTGCCAGCACCCCCCGGGTCCAAGAGACCCAGTACTTC. Its translation: CASTPRVQETQYF.

The chain is built from TRBV6-2 or TRBV6-3 and TRBJ1-5; no definite D call. V was trimmed by 5 bases and J by 0 bases, leaving 14 bases between them. The CDR3 has 16 residues. Germline V gene lookup returns CDR1 MNHEY and CDR2 SVGEGT. DNA of the CDR3: TGTGCCAGCAGTCGGGAGTTCATTTATAGCAATCAGCCCCAGCATTTT. It yields the protein CASSREFIYSNQPQHF.

This clone appeared a single time. The chain carries TRBV13 and TRBJ2-7, with D maybe TRBD2 (6 bases). Germline CDR1 PRHDT, CDR2 FYEKMQ (reference sequence). The V and J ends lost 4 bases and 1 base respectively, with 11 bases between them. The CDR3 spans 14 residues. The CDR3 loop is CASSSYGGSYEQYF. The CDR3 DNA follows: TGTGCCAGCAGCTCCTATGGGGGGTCCTACGAGCAGTACTTC.

This chain connects TRBV27 to TRBJ1-1, with D unclear. The germline V gene encodes CDR1 MNHEY and CDR2 SMNVEV (reference sequence). CDR3 length equals 16 residues. With 0 bases removed from V and 1 base from J, the gap between germline ends came to 12 bases. The CDR3: CASSLSVSAGNTEAFF. For the CDR3, the DNA is TGTGCCAGCAGTTTATCAGTGTCGGCAGGGAACACTGAAGCTTTCTTT.

The chain carries TRBV19 and TRBJ2-7, with 8 bases that match TRBD1. The germline V gene has CDR1 LNHDA and CDR2 SQIVND (reference sequence). This CDR3 has 13 residues. J lost 5 bases, V lost 5 bases, and 5 bases had no gene match. DNA of the CDR3: TGTGCCAGTAGTGCGACGACAGGGGACGAGCAGTACTTC. Protein sequence: CASSATTGDEQYF.

The CDR3 sequence is CASSEYTGLNTEAFF. The CDR3 DNA reads TGTGCCAGCAGTGAATATACAGGGCTGAACACTGAAGCTTTCTTT. The chain carries TRBV25-1 and TRBJ1-1, with D possibly TRBD1 on 6 matching bases. V was cut by 0 bases and J by 0 bases, with 8 bases left in between. The germline gives CDR1 MGHDK, CDR2 SYGVNS. The CDR3 extends over 15 amino acids.

The CDR3 is CASSLGAPTQGTEAFF. The DNA for the CDR3 is TGTGCCAGCAGCTTGGGGGCCCCCACCCAGGGCACTGAAGCTTTCTTT. This rearrangement joins TRBV5-4 to TRBJ1-1; the D gene is possibly TRBD1 (5 bases). The CDR3 length is 16 residues. The V and J ends lost 0 bases and 4 bases respectively, with 16 bases between them. CDR1 and CDR2 (germline): SGHNT, YYREEE (reference sequence).

The rearrangement links TRBV2 to TRBJ2-7, with 13 bases aligning to TRBD2. V was pared by 7 bases and J by 1 base, with 19 bases of the junction left unmatched. CDR3 length: 20 amino acids. Germline V gives CDR1 SNHLY, CDR2 FYNNEI. The CDR3 bases are TGTGCCAGCACTCCGTCTTCCGGGACAAGGACTAGCGGGAGTTCCTACGAGCAGTACTTC. It yields the protein CASTPSSGTRTSGSSYEQYF.

This chain joins TRBV7-9 and TRBJ2-6, with 9 bases that match TRBD1. The germline V gene encodes CDR1 SEHNR and CDR2 FQNEAQ (reference sequence). V dropped 5 bases and J dropped 1; count of bases not matched to a gene: 9. The CDR3 contains 18 residues. For the CDR3, the DNA is TGTGCCAGCAGCGCCCCACAGGGGGCGGGGTCTGGGGCCAACGTCCTGACTTTC. Its protein is CASSAPQGAGSGANVLTF.